The TCR beta chain under discussion was sequenced for a study of beta chain features in type 1 diabetes. The study's findings and limits: Shorter TCRB CDR3s, moderately but significantly so, were found in Type 1 diabetes patients in all four CD4+ subsets.

Reverse transcription of all isolated RNA meant that expressed TCRB transcripts were sequenced. The assay was immunoSEQ multiplex PCR, and TCRdb's table has in-frame clones only and misses some. The data show 500,000 to 800,000 clones, approximately 13% seen once. Trimming removed 0 bases at V and 0 bases at J, with 7 bases between. This CDR3 contains 15 residues. Germline V CDR1 and CDR2: SGHTA, FQGNSA. Details on this clone: Its antigen is still unknown.

The chain couples TRBV7-2 to TRBJ2-3; no definite D call. Source material: naive CD4+ T cells from blood. This sequence originates from a man in his thirties or forties with type 1 diabetes. In nucleotides, the CDR3 is TGTGCCAGCAGCTTAGCCAGGCCTAGCACAGATACGCAGTATTTT. The encoded protein is CASSLARPSTDTQYF.